These T cell receptor beta chains were read from a single sample in a study of OX40 agonist ivuxolimab in advanced cancers. Produced via immunoSEQ multiplex PCR; TCRdb's table is partial and in-frame only. The sample shows 100,000 or so clones, 89% of them seen only once. The sequences come from CD4+ or CD8+ T cells sorted from blood, collected in a trial of the OX40 agonist ivuxolimab. All receptors come from an adult with an advanced solid tumor such as melanoma, head and neck, liver or kidney cancer. Each CDR3 is given with its conserved first and last residue. The order of the fields is J gene, clone size, V gene, D gene, CDR3 DNA, CDR3 protein. The D gene is left open where the match is weak. Not every row has a clone size; where given, it reads once, few, many or a size class.

J: TRBJ2-7
size: NA
V: TRBV2
D: TRBD2
DNA: TGTGCCAGCAGCGGCCGGGGGGTGCCTGGGGAGCAGTACTTC
CDR3: CASSGRGVPGEQYF

J: TRBJ1-2
size: NA
V: TRBV21-1
D: NA
DNA: TGTGCCAGCAGCAAAGAGGAGGGGAACTATGGCTACACCTTC
CDR3: CASSKEEGNYGYTF

J: TRBJ1-2
size: NA
V: TRBV5-1
D: NA
DNA: TGCGCCAGCCTCGATCCCGCGGATTTTAACTATGGCTACACCTTC
CDR3: CASLDPADFNYGYTF

J: TRBJ1-5
size: NA
V: TRBV5-4
D: NA
DNA: TGTGCCACCACGTCGGCAAATAGCAATCAGCCCCAGCATTTT
CDR3: CATTSANSNQPQHF

J: TRBJ2-5
size: NA
V: TRBV5-4
D: TRBD1
DNA: TGTGCCAGCAGCTTGGGTGGACAGGTTGGAGAGACCCAGTACTTC
CDR3: CASSLGGQVGETQYF

J: TRBJ2-6
size: NA
V: TRBV19
D: TRBD1
DNA: TGTGCCAGTACCCCCCGTAGAACTTACTCCGGGACAGGGACTGGGGCCAACGTCCTGACTTTC
CDR3: CASTPRRTYSGTGTGANVLTF

J: TRBJ1-1
size: NA
V: TRBV15
D: NA
DNA: TGTGCCACCAGTGGCCGGGGGAGGGGGAATAGGAACACTGAAGCTTTCTTT
CDR3: CATSGRGRGNRNTEAFF

J: TRBJ1-1
size: once
V: TRBV25-1
D: NA
DNA: TGTGCCAGCAGTGAAGGACGGTCGAACACTGAAGCTTTCTTT
CDR3: CASSEGRSNTEAFF

J: TRBJ1-1
size: NA
V: TRBV9
D: NA
DNA: TGTGCCAGCAGCCCTCCCCGGGGGAGAAACACTGAAGCTTTCTTT
CDR3: CASSPPRGRNTEAFF

J: TRBJ1-2
size: NA
V: TRBV5-1
D: NA
DNA: TGCGCCAGCAGCTTGGGCTCCTCGAGAGGCTACACCTTC
CDR3: CASSLGSSRGYTF

J: TRBJ1-2
size: NA
V: TRBV9
D: NA
DNA: TGTGCCAGCAGCGTAGTTGGGCAGGGATATGGCTACACCTTC
CDR3: CASSVVGQGYGYTF

J: TRBJ2-3
size: NA
V: TRBV25-1
D: TRBD1
DNA: TGTGCCAGCAGTTTTGGCCTCGGGACAGGGGCGTCAGATACGCAGTATTTT
CDR3: CASSFGLGTGASDTQYF

J: TRBJ2-1
size: NA
V: TRBV30
D: TRBD2
DNA: TGTGCCGCCCGGCGGGGACTAGCGGGAGGTGAGCAGTTCTTC
CDR3: CAARRGLAGGEQFF

J: TRBJ1-1
size: NA
V: TRBV19
D: NA
DNA: TGTGCCAGTAGTATAGAGGTCCGGAACACTGAAGCTTTCTTT
CDR3: CASSIEVRNTEAFF

J: TRBJ2-7
size: few
V: TRBV19
D: TRBD1
DNA: TGTGCCAGTAGTACCGCAACCGGGACAGGCTCCTACGAGCAGTACTTC
CDR3: CASSTATGTGSYEQYF

J: TRBJ2-2
size: NA
V: TRBV28
D: NA
DNA: TGTGCCAGCAGAGGGACGGGCACCGGGGAGCTGTTTTTT
CDR3: CASRGTGTGELFF

J: TRBJ1-2
size: NA
V: TRBV5-1
D: NA
DNA: TGCGCCAGCAGCTTGGCCTTTGAGGGTGGCTACACCTTC
CDR3: CASSLAFEGGYTF

J: TRBJ1-2
size: NA
V: TRBV5-1
D: NA
DNA: TGCGCCAGCAGCTCCCGTGGCAACTATGGCTACACCTTC
CDR3: CASSSRGNYGYTF

J: TRBJ1-5
size: once
V: TRBV30
D: NA
DNA: TGTGCCTGGACCCGAGGTGAGGGCAATCAGCCCCAGCATTTT
CDR3: CAWTRGEGNQPQHF

J: TRBJ2-1
size: NA
V: TRBV6-1
D: NA
DNA: TGTGCCAGCAGACGGGGGGCACAGGGAGAGGAGCAGTTCTTC
CDR3: CASRRGAQGEEQFF

J: TRBJ2-1
size: NA
V: TRBV25-1
D: NA
DNA: TGTGCCAGCAGTGAATTCGTGGGGCCCAATGAGCAGTTCTTC
CDR3: CASSEFVGPNEQFF

J: TRBJ2-7
size: NA
V: TRBV6-1
D: NA
DNA: TGTGCCAGCAAAGAAACCTACGAGCAGTACTTC
CDR3: CASKETYEQYF

J: TRBJ2-6
size: NA
V: TRBV28
D: NA
DNA: TGTGCGCACTGGGGCTCTGGGGCCAACGTCCTGACTTTC
CDR3: CAHWGSGANVLTF

J: TRBJ2-4
size: once
V: TRBV29-1
D: NA
DNA: TGCAGCGTTGGGGTTGGGGGGAAAAACATTCAGTACTTC
CDR3: CSVGVGGKNIQYF

J: TRBJ2-1
size: few
V: TRBV9
D: NA
DNA: TGTGCCAGCAGCGTGCGGGACTCGTCCTCAATTGAGCAGTTCTTC
CDR3: CASSVRDSSSIEQFF

J: TRBJ2-7
size: NA
V: TRBV30
D: NA
DNA: TGTGCCGGAACTGGGACACTCCGGAGCTCCTACGAGCAGTACTTC
CDR3: CAGTGTLRSSYEQYF

J: TRBJ2-5
size: NA
V: TRBV6-1
D: NA
DNA: TGTGCCACCCGAGAGACCCAGTACTTC
CDR3: CATRETQYF

J: TRBJ2-7
size: NA
V: TRBV6-6
D: TRBD1
DNA: TGTGCCAGTAGGCCAGGACAGGGTAAGGTCGAGCAGTACTTC
CDR3: CASRPGQGKVEQYF

J: TRBJ1-1
size: once
V: TRBV7-8
D: TRBD1
DNA: TGTGCCAGCAGCACCAGAGACAGGGTCACTGAAGCTTTCTTT
CDR3: CASSTRDRVTEAFF

J: TRBJ1-6
size: NA
V: TRBV30
D: NA
DNA: TGTGCCTGGGGAAAAGGGTGGAATTCACCCCTCCACTTT
CDR3: CAWGKGWNSPLHF

J: TRBJ2-6
size: NA
V: TRBV19
D: NA
DNA: TGTGCCAGTAGTATGGGGGGTGTTGGGGCCAACGTCCTGACTTTC
CDR3: CASSMGGVGANVLTF

J: TRBJ1-2
size: NA
V: TRBV10-2
D: NA
DNA: TGCGCCAGCAGTGAACAGGGTCATGGCTACACCTTC
CDR3: CASSEQGHGYTF

J: TRBJ1-4
size: NA
V: TRBV4-1
D: TRBD1
DNA: TGCGCCAGCAGAGAGGGGGACAGCGTAAATGAAAAACTGTTTTTT
CDR3: CASREGDSVNEKLFF

J: TRBJ2-2
size: NA
V: TRBV7-9
D: NA
DNA: TGTGCCAGCAGCTTAGGGGTTTTCGGAACCGCCGGGGAGCTGTTTTTT
CDR3: CASSLGVFGTAGELFF

J: TRBJ1-6
size: NA
V: TRBV6-1
D: NA
DNA: TGTGCCAGCCAAGCCGCCGAAAATTCACCCCTCCACTTT
CDR3: CASQAAENSPLHF

J: TRBJ2-5
size: NA
V: TRBV6-1
D: NA
DNA: TGTGCCAGCAGTGATAGGCTAGCCCGAGAGACCCAGTACTTC
CDR3: CASSDRLARETQYF

J: TRBJ2-7
size: NA
V: TRBV7-3
D: NA
DNA: TGTGCCAGCAGCTTAACACAGGTTACCGAGCAGTACTTC
CDR3: CASSLTQVTEQYF

J: TRBJ2-7
size: NA
V: TRBV10-3
D: NA
DNA: TGTGCCATCTGGGGAAGCGACGAGCAGTACTTC
CDR3: CAIWGSDEQYF

J: TRBJ1-2
size: once
V: TRBV6-1
D: TRBD1
DNA: TGTGCCAGCAGTGAGGGACAGGGAGCCTATGGCTACACCTTC
CDR3: CASSEGQGAYGYTF

J: TRBJ1-2
size: NA
V: TRBV15
D: TRBD1
DNA: TGTGCCACCAGCTTCCGGGACAGGGGTCGTGGCTACACCTTC
CDR3: CATSFRDRGRGYTF

J: TRBJ2-2
size: NA
V: TRBV7-3
D: NA
DNA: TGTGCCAGCAGCTTAGGAGGACAAACAACCGGGGAGCTGTTTTTT
CDR3: CASSLGGQTTGELFF

J: TRBJ2-1
size: NA
V: TRBV19
D: NA
DNA: TGTGCCAGTAGTCCGGGGGGCCTCTCCTACAATGAGCAGTTCTTC
CDR3: CASSPGGLSYNEQFF

J: TRBJ2-2
size: NA
V: TRBV6-5
D: NA
DNA: TGTGCCAGCAGTTATCGCGCCGGGGAGCTGTTTTTT
CDR3: CASSYRAGELFF